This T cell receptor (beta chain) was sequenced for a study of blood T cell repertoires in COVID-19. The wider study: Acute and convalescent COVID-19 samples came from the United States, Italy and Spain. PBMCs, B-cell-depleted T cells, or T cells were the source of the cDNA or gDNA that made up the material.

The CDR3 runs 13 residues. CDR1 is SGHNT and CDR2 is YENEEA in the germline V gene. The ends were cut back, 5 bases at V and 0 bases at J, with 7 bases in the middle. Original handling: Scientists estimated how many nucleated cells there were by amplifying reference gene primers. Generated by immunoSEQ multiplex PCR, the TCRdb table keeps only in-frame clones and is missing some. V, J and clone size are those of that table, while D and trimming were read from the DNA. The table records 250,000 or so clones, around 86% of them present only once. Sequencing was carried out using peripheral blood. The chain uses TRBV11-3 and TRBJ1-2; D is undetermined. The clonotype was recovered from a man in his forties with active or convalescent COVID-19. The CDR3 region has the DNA TGTGCCAGCAGCCCCTCTTCTAACTATGGCTACACCTTC. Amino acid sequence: CASSPSSNYGYTF. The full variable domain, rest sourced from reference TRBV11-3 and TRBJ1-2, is EAGVVQSPRYKIIEKKQPVAFWCNPISGHNTLYWYLQNLGQGPELLIRYENEEAVDDSQLPKDRFSAERLKGVDSTLKIQPAELGDSAVYLCASSPSSNYGYTFGSGTRLTVV.